Described below is a single TCR beta chain sequence and its context. Its cognate antigen is unknown. The sample originates from a study of radiation and T cells in renal cell carcinoma. Germline V lookup: CDR1 SNHLY, CDR2 FYNNEI. V was pared by 7 bases and J by 13 bases, with 22 bases between. CDR3 length: 14 amino acids. General observations from the study: From baseline, blood top tumor clonotypes peaked at 2 weeks post-radiation.

TCRdb's copy holds only in-frame clones and misses some; the assay was immunoSEQ multiplex PCR. The table lists about 150,000 clones, roughly nine tenths of them singletons. Described time point: baseline pretreatment blood. Treatment indicated: 15 Gy SBRT to primary tumor, nephrectomy 4 weeks later. The sequence was obtained from a woman in her 70s with renal cell carcinoma. This material consisted of blood, taken from a patient whose treatment included radiotherapy and nephrectomy. The chain carries TRBV2 and TRBJ1-4, with D perhaps TRBD1 (5 bases). The chain's CDR3 is CASTIGWATDRLFF. The CDR3 region has the DNA TGTGCCAGCACCATAGGATGGGCGACAGATAGACTGTTTTTT.